This T cell receptor beta chain was recorded in a study of OX40 agonist ivuxolimab in advanced cancers. Overall study context: The study treated patients with ivuxolimab, an agonistic anti-OX40 (CD134) antibody. Study-level points and caveats: Individuals who were partial responders at 0.1-3.0 mg/kg had clonal expansion that ranked among the lowest.

CDR1 and CDR2 from the germline V gene are MDHEN and SYDVKM. Trimming took off 4 bases at V and 4 bases at J, with 13 bases between the two ends. This CDR3 contains 14 residues. Worth noting for this clone: The antigen remains undetermined.

The table came from immunoSEQ multiplex PCR; TCRdb's copy has only in-frame clones and leaves some out. Of fewer than 50,000 clones in the sample, around three quarters were seen once. Patients were excluded for autoimmune disease history or systemic immunosuppression. The sequences come from CD4+ or CD8+ T cells sorted from blood, collected in a trial of the OX40 agonist ivuxolimab. This clonotype originated in an adult with an advanced solid tumor such as melanoma, head and neck, liver or kidney cancer. The chain carries TRBV28 and TRBJ1-1; D not resolved. The CDR3 region has the DNA TGTGCCAGCAGTTCAGGAGGGTGGAGCACTGAAGCTTTCTTT. This sequence encodes CASSSGGWSTEAFF.